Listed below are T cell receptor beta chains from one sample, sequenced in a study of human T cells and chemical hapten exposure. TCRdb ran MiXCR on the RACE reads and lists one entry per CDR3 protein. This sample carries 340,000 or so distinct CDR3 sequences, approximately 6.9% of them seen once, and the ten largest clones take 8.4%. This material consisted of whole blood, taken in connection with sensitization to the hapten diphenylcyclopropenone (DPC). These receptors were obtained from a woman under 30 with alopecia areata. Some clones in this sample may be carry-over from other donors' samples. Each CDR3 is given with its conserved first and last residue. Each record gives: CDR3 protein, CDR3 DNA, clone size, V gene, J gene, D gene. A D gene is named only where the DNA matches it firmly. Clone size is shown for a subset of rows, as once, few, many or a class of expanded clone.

CDR3: CASSRDRGRLTAFF
DNA: TGCGCCAGCAGCCGGGACAGGGGGCGGTTGACAGCTTTCTTT
size: many
V: TRBV4-3
J: TRBJ1-1
D: TRBD1

CDR3: CASSSSVQAEAFF
DNA: TGTGCCAGCAGTTCATCGGTGCAGGCTGAAGCTTTCTTT
size: few
V: TRBV27
J: TRBJ1-1
D: NA

CDR3: CASSLTGRNTGELFF
DNA: TGTGCCAGCAGCTTAACGGGCCGTAACACCGGGGAGCTGTTTTTT
size: many
V: TRBV7-3
J: TRBJ2-2
D: NA

CDR3: CASSVGDYGYTF
DNA: TGTGCCAGCAGCGTAGGGGACTATGGCTACACCTTC
size: NA
V: TRBV9
J: TRBJ1-2
D: NA

CDR3: CASSLAGVAYEQYF
DNA: TGTGCCAGCAGCTTAGCGGGGGTCGCCTACGAGCAGTACTTC
size: NA
V: TRBV7-2
J: TRBJ2-7
D: NA

CDR3: CASSRGQLNTEAFF
DNA: TGTGCCAGCAGCAGGGGACAGCTGAACACTGAAGCTTTCTTT
size: NA
V: TRBV5-6
J: TRBJ1-1
D: TRBD1

CDR3: CASSRRTSGVTDTQYF
DNA: TGTGCCAGCAGTCGTCGGACTAGCGGGGTCACAGATACGCAGTATTTT
size: few
V: TRBV28
J: TRBJ2-3
D: TRBD2

CDR3: CASSGGGMETQYF
DNA: TGTGCCAGCAGTGGAGGAGGGATGGAGACCCAGTACTTC
size: NA
V: TRBV12-3/TRBV12-4
J: TRBJ2-5
D: NA

CDR3: CASTPVGGTRCGNQPQHF
DNA: TGTGCCAGCACCCCGGTCGGGGGGACCCGATGTGGCAATCAGCCCCAGCATTTT
size: NA
V: TRBV6-4
J: TRBJ1-5
D: NA

CDR3: CSAPGGGTDTQYF
DNA: TGCAGTGCTCCAGGGGGAGGCACAGATACGCAGTATTTT
size: few
V: TRBV20-1
J: TRBJ2-3
D: TRBD1

CDR3: CASSIGWGGQPGRQFF
DNA: TGTGCCAGTAGTATTGGCTGGGGGGGGCAGCCGGGCCGGCAGTTCTTC
size: NA
V: TRBV19
J: TRBJ2-1
D: NA

CDR3: CASSYWDTQYF
DNA: TGTGCCAGCAGTTACTGGGATACGCAGTATTTT
size: many
V: TRBV6-6
J: TRBJ2-3
D: NA

CDR3: CASSAQGKGSGANVLTF
DNA: TGTGCCAGCAGCGCGCAGGGAAAAGGCTCTGGGGCCAACGTCCTGACTTTC
size: NA
V: TRBV7-2
J: TRBJ2-6
D: NA

CDR3: CASSLHWGLGTGELFF
DNA: TGCGCCAGCAGCCTGCACTGGGGGCTTGGCACCGGGGAGCTGTTTTTT
size: few
V: TRBV4-1
J: TRBJ2-2
D: NA

CDR3: CASSSRTGSNTGELFF
DNA: TGTGCCAGCAGCTCCCGGACAGGGTCGAACACCGGGGAGCTGTTTTTT
size: NA
V: TRBV7-3
J: TRBJ2-2
D: TRBD1

CDR3: CATSRDRGRNTIYF
DNA: TGTGCCACCAGCAGAGACAGGGGTAGAAACACCATATATTTT
size: few
V: TRBV15
J: TRBJ1-3
D: NA

CDR3: CAIRVSSGNTIYF
DNA: TGTGCCATCAGAGTGAGCTCTGGAAACACCATATATTTT
size: many
V: TRBV10-3
J: TRBJ1-3
D: NA

CDR3: CASGATGGSTDTQYF
DNA: TGTGCCTCAGGCGCGACAGGGGGGAGCACAGATACGCAGTATTTT
size: NA
V: TRBV10-3
J: TRBJ2-3
D: TRBD1